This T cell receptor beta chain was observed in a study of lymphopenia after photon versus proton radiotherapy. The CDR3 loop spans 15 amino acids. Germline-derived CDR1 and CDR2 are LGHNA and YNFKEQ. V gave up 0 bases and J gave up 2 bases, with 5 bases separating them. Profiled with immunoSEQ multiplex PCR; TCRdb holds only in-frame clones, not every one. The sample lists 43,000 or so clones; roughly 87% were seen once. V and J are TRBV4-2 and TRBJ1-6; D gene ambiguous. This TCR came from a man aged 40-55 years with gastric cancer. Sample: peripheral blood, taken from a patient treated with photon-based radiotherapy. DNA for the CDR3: TGTGCCAGCAGCCAAGATGGGACCTATAATTCACCCCTCCACTTT. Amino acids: CASSQDGTYNSPLHF.